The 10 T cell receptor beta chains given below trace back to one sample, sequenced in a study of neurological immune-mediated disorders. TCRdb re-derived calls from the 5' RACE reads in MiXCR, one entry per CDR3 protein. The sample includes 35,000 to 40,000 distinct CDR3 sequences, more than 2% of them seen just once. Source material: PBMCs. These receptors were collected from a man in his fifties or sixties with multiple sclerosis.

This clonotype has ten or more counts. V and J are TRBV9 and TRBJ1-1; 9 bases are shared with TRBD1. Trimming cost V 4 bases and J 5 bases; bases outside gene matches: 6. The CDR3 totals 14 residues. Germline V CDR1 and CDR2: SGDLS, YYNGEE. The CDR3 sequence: CASSPRTGVTEAFF. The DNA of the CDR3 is TGTGCCAGCAGCCCAAGGACAGGGGTAACTGAAGCTTTCTTT.

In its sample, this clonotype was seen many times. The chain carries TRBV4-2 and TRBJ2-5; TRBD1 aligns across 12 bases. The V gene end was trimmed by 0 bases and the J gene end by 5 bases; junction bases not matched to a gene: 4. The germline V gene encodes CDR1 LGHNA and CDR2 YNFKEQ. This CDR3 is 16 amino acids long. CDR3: CASSQDGTGGAETQYF. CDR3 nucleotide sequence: TGTGCCAGCAGCCAAGATGGGACAGGGGGCGCCGAGACCCAGTACTTC.

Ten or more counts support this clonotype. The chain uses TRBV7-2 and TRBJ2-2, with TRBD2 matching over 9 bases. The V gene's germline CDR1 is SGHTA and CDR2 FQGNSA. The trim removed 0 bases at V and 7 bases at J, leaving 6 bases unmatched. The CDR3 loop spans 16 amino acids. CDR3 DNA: TGTGCCAGCAGCTTAGCGGCGGGGGGGCCGCACGGGGAGCTGTTTTTT. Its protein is CASSLAAGGPHGELFF.

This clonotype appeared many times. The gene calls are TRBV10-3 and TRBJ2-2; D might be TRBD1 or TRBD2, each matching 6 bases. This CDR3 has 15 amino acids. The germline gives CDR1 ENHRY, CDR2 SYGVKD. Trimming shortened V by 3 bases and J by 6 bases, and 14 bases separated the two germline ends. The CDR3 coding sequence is TGTGCCATCAGTGACACTCCGGGGGCGGCCGGGGAGCTGTTTTTT. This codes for CAISDTPGAAGELFF.

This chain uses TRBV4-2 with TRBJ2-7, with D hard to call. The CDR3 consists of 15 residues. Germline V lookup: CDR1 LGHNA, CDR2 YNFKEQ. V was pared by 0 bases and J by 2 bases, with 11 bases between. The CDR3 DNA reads TGTGCCAGCAGCCAAGATCTGGACCCAACCTACGAGCAGTACTTC. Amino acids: CASSQDLDPTYEQYF.

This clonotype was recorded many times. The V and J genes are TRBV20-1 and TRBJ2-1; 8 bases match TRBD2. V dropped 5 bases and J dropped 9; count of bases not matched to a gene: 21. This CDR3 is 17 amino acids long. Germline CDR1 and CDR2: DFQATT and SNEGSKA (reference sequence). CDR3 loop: CSAALPRGAGGVREQFF. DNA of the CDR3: TGCAGTGCTGCTCTCCCACGAGGTGCGGGGGGAGTACGTGAGCAGTTCTTC.

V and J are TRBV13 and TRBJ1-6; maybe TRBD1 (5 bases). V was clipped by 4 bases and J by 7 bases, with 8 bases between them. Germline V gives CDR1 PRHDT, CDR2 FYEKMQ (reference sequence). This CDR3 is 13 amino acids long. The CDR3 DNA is TGTGCCAGCAGCTCCACAGGAAATTCACCCCTCCACTTT. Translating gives CASSSTGNSPLHF.

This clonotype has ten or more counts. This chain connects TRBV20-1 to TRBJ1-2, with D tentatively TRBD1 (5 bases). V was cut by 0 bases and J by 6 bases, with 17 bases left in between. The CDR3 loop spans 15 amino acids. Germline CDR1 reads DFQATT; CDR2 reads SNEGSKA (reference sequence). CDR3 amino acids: CSARDLGRVGNGYTF. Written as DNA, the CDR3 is TGCAGTGCTAGAGATCTGGGCAGGGTGGGGAATGGCTACACCTTC.

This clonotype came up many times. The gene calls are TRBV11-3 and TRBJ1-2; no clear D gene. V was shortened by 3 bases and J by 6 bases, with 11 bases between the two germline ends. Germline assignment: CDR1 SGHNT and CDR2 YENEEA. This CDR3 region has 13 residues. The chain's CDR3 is CASSLGHKHGYTF. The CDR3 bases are TGTGCCAGCAGCTTGGGCCATAAGCATGGCTACACCTTC.

CDR3 nucleotide sequence: TGTGCCAGCTGGGGGGCGGGTAGCACAGATACGCAGTATTTT. Its translation is CASWGAGSTDTQYF. This chain connects TRBV6-6 to TRBJ2-3, with D possibly called TRBD1 or TRBD2 (6 bases each). The germline CDR1 and CDR2 sequences are MNHNY and SVGAGI (reference sequence). The CDR3 is 14 amino acids. Trimming stripped 8 bases from V and 0 bases from J, with 12 bases between.